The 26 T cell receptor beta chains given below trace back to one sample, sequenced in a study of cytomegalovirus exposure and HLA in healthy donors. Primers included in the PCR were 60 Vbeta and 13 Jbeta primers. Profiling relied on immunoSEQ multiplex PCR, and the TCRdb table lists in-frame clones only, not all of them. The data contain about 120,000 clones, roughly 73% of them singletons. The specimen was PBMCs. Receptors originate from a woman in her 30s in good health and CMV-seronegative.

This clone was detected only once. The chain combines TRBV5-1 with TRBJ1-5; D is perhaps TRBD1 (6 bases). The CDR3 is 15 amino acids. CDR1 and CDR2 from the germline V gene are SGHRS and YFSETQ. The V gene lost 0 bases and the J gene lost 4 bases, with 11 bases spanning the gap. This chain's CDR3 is CASSLADSVNQPQHF. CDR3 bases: TGCGCCAGCAGCTTGGCGGACAGCGTTAATCAGCCCCAGCATTTT.

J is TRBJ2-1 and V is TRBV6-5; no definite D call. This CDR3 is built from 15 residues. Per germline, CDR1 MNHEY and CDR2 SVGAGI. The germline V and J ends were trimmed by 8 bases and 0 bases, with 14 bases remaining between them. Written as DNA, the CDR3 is TGTGCCAGCGGATACGACCGAGGCTCCTACAATGAGCAGTTCTTC. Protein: CASGYDRGSYNEQFF.

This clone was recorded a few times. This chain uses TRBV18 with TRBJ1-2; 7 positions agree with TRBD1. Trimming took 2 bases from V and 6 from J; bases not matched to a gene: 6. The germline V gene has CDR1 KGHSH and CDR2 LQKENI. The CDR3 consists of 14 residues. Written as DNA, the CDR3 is TGTGCCAGCTCACCAGGAGACAGGGATAATGGCTACACCTTC. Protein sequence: CASSPGDRDNGYTF.

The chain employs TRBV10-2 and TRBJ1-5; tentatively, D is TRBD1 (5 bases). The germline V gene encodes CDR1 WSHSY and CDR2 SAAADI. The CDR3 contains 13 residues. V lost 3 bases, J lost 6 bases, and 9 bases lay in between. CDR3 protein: CASSDAGVQPQHF. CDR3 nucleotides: TGCGCCAGCAGTGATGCGGGGGTTCAGCCCCAGCATTTT.

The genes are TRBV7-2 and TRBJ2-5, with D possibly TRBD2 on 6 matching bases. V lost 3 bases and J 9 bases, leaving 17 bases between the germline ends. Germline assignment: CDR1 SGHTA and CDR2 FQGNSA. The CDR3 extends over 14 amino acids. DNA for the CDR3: TGTGCCAGCAGCTTTCAGGACCTAGGAGGGGCCCAGTACTTC. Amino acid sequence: CASSFQDLGGAQYF.

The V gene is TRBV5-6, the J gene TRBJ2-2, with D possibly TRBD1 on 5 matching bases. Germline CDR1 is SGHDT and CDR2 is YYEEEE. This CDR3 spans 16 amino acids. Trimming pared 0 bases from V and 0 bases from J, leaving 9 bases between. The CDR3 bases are TGTGCCAGCAGCTTGGCAGGGTATTCGAACACCGGGGAGCTGTTTTTT. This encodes CASSLAGYSNTGELFF.

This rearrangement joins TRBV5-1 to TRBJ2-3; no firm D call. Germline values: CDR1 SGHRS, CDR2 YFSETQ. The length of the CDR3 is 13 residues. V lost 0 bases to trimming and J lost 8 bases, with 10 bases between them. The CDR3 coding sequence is TGCGCCAGCAGCTTGGCGGGTATGGGTACGCAGTATTTT. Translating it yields CASSLAGMGTQYF. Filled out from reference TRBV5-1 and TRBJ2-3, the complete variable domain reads KAGVTQTPRYLIKTRGQQVTLSCSPISGHRSVSWYQQTPGQGLQFLFEYFSETQRNKGNFPGRFSGRQFSNSRSEMNVSTLELGDSALYLCASSLAGMGTQYFGPGTRLTVL.

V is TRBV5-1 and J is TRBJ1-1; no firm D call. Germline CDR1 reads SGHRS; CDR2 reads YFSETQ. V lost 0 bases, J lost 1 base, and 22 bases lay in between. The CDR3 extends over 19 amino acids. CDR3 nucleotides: TGCGCCAGCAGCTTGGTTTCGGCACGTGGGCTTTCTTCGAACACTGAAGCTTTCTTT. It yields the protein CASSLVSARGLSSNTEAFF.

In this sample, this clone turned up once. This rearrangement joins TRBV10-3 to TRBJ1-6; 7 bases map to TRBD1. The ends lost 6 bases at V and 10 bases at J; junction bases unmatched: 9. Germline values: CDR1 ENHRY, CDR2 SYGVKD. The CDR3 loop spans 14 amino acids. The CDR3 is CAIRGQGERSPLHF. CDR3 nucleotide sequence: TGTGCCATCAGGGGGCAGGGGGAAAGGTCACCCCTCCACTTT.

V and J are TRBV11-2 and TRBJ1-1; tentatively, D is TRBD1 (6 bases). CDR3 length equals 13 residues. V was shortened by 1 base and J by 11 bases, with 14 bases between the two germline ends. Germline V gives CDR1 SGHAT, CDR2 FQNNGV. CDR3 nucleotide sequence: TGTGCCAGCAGCTTAGGACAGAACACAGGGGCTTTCTTT. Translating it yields CASSLGQNTGAFF.

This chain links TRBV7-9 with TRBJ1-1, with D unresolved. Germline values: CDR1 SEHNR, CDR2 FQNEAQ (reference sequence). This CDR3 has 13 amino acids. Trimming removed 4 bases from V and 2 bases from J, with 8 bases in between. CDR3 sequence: CASSSTENTEAFF. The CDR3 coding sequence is TGTGCCAGCAGCTCAACAGAAAACACTGAAGCTTTCTTT.

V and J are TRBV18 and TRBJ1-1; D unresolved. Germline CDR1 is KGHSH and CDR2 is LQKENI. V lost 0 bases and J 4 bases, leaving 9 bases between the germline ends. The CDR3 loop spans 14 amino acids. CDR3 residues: CASSPPAVPTEAFF. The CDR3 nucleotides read TGTGCCAGCTCACCACCGGCAGTTCCCACTGAAGCTTTCTTT.

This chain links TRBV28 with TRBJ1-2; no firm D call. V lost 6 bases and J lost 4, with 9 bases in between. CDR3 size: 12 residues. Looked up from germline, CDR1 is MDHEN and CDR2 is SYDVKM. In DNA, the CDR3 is TGTGCCAGCAGGGACTGGGGCTATGGCTACACCTTC. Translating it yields CASRDWGYGYTF.

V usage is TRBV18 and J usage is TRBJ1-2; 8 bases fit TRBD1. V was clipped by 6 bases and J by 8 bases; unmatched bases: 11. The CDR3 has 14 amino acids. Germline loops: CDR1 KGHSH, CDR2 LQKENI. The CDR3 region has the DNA TGTGCCAGCTCTCCTAGACAGGGGCAAAAGGGCTACACCTTC. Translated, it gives CASSPRQGQKGYTF. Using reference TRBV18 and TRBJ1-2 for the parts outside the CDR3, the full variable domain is NAGVMQNPRHLVRRRGQEARLRCSPMKGHSHVYWYRQLPEEGLKFMVYLQKENIIDESGMPKERFSAEFPKEGPSILRIQQVVRGDSAAYFCASSPRQGQKGYTFGSGTRLTVV.

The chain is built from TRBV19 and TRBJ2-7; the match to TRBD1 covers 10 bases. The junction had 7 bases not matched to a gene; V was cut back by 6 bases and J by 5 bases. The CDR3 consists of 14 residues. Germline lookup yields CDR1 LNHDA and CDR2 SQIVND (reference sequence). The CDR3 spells CASSPGQGSHEQYF. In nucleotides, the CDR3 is TGTGCCAGTAGCCCGGGACAGGGGAGCCACGAGCAGTACTTC.

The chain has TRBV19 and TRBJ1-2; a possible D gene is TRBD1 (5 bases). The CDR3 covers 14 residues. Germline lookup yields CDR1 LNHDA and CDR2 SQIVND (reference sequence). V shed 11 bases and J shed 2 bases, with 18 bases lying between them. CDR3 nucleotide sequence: TGTGCCGCCCGGGGGTACAGTCCCAACTATGGCTACACCTTC. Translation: CAARGYSPNYGYTF.

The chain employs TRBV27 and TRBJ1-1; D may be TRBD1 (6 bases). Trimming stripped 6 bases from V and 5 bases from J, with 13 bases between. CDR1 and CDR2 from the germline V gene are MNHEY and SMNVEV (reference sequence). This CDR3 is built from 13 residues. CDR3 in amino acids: CASSSNRETEAFF. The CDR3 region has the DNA TGTGCCAGCAGCTCGAACAGGGAAACTGAAGCTTTCTTT.

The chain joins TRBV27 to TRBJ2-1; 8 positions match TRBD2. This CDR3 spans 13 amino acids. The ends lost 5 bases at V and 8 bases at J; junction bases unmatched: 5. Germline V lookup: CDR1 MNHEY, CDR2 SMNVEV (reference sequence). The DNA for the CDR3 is TGTGCCAGCAGTCCAGGACTAGCCCATGAGCAGTTCTTC. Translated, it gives CASSPGLAHEQFF.

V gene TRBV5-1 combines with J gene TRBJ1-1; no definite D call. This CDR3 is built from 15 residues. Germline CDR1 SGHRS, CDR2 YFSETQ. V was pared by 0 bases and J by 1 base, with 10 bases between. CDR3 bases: TGCGCCAGCAGCTTGGAACTGGGCTCGAACACTGAAGCTTTCTTT. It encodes CASSLELGSNTEAFF.

The CDR3 DNA follows: TGTGCCACCAGCAGTGGACAGCCATCTAATGAAAAACTGTTTTTT. Amino acid sequence: CATSSGQPSNEKLFF. This chain uses TRBV15 with TRBJ1-4; perhaps TRBD1 as D (6 bases). Trimming cost V 3 bases and J 3 bases, with 11 bases left between them. Germline V gene sequence: CDR1 LNHNV, CDR2 YYDKDF (reference sequence). This CDR3 spans 15 amino acids.

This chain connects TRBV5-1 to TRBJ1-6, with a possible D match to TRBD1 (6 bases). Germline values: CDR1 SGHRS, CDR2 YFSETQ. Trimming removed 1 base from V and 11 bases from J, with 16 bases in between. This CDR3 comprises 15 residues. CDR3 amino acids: CASSLNNRVMTPLHF. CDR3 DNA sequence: TGCGCCAGCAGCTTGAACAACAGGGTCATGACACCCCTCCACTTT.

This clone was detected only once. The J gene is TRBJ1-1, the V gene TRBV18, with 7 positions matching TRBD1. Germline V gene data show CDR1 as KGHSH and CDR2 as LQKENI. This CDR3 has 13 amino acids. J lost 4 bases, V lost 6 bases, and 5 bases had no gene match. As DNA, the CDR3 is TGTGCCAGCTCCCTCGACAGGGTCACTGAAGCTTTCTTT. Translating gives CASSLDRVTEAFF.

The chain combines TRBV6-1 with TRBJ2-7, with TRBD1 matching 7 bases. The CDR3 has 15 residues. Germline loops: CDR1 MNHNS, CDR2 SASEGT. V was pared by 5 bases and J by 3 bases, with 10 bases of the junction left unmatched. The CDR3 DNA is TGTGCCAGCAGTCCGAAGTACGACAGGGACTACGAGCAGTACTTC. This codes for CASSPKYDRDYEQYF.

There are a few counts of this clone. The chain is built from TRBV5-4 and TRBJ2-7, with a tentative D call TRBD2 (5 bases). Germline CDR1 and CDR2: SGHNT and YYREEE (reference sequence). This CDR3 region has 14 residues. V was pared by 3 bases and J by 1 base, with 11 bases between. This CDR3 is CASSYRTGSYEQYF. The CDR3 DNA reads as TGTGCCAGCAGCTATAGGACGGGATCCTACGAGCAGTACTTC.

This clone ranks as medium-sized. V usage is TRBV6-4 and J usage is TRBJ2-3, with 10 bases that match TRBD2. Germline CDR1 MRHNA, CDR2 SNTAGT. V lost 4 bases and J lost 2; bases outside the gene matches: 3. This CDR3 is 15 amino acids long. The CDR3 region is CASSVGLADTDTQYF. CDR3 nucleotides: TGTGCCAGCAGTGTCGGACTAGCGGACACAGATACGCAGTATTTT.

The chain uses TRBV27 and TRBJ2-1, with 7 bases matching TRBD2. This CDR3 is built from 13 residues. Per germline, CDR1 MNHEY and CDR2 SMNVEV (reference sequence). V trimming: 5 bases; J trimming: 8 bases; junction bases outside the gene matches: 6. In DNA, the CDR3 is TGTGCCAGCAGTACGGGACTATGGGATGAGCAGTTCTTC. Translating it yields CASSTGLWDEQFF.